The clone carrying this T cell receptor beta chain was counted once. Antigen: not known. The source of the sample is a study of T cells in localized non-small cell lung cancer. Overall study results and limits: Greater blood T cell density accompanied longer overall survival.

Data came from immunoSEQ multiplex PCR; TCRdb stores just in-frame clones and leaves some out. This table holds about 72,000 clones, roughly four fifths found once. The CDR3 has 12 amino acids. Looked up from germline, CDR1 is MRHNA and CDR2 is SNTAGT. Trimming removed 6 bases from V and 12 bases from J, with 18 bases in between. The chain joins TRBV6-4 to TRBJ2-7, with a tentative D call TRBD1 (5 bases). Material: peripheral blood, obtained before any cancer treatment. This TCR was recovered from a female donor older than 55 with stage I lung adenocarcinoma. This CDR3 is CASRRIQRRGYF. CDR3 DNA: TGTGCCAGCAGGAGGATACAGCGAAGGGGGTACTTC.